What follows describes a single T cell receptor beta chain. The antigen is undetermined. This sample was included in a study of identical twins. Overall study findings and caveats: Reduced insertions were recorded for abundant cord blood beta clonotypes, with no such pattern in memory repertoires.

Deletions cut 1 base from V and 4 bases from J, with 5 bases between. Germline V gene lookup returns CDR1 SGHTA and CDR2 FQGNSA. The CDR3 has 12 amino acids. TCRdb analysed the 5' RACE reads with MiXCR anew, one entry per CDR3 protein. The sample consists of some 500,000 distinct CDR3 sequences, 7.5% to 10% of them appearing once. This sample also belongs to another study, concerning yellow fever vaccine responses in identical twins.

This chain uses TRBV7-2 with TRBJ2-7; no clear D. This receptor was identified in a woman aged 18-35 years in good health. The sample taken for sequencing was PBMCs. CDR3 residues: CASSLVWYEQYF. For the CDR3, the DNA is TGTGCCAGCAGCTTAGTTTGGTACGAGCAGTACTTC.